The 13 T cell receptor beta chains below all came from one sample that was sequenced in a study of Ad26.COV2.S vaccination and SARS-CoV-2 variants. This table comes from immunoSEQ multiplex PCR, and its TCRdb copy is limited to in-frame clones, with some not included. The sample contains 300,000 to 400,000 clones, about 86% of which appear only once. As to treatment: 15 to 20 received Ad26.COV2.S at low or high dose, single or two shots; roughly 5 received placebo; per-sample allocation not given. The study sampled participants on day 63 after the first vaccine or placebo injection. The sequencing here drew on peripheral blood, taken in a trial of Ad26.COV2.S vaccine versus placebo. Every receptor here comes from a person aged 18 to 59 who received the Ad26.COV2.S COVID-19 vaccine or a placebo.

This sequence joins TRBV4-1 and TRBJ1-1, with a possible D match to TRBD1 (5 bases). Germline assignment: CDR1 MGHRA and CDR2 YSYEKL. CDR3 length equals 13 residues. V was shortened by 5 bases and J by 3 bases, with 10 bases between the two germline ends. Written as DNA, the CDR3 is TGCGCCAGCAGCGCAGACAGCCACACTGAAGCTTTCTTT. Translating it yields CASSADSHTEAFF.

The rearrangement uses TRBV3-1 (or the pseudogene TRBV3-2) and TRBJ1-6; D not certain. V dropped 4 bases and J dropped 10 bases, with 8 bases sitting between them. CDR1 is LGHDT and CDR2 is YNNKEL in the germline V gene (reference sequence). The CDR3 contains 12 residues. Here the CDR3 DNA reads TGTGCCAGCAGCCCGCAAGGGTCACCCCTCCACTTT. Its translation: CASSPQGSPLHF.

This clone was detected a few times. The V call is TRBV5-4, the J call TRBJ1-1; D unresolved. CDR1 and CDR2 (germline): SGHNT, YYREEE (reference sequence). V was cut by 5 bases and J by 5 bases, with 13 bases left in between. This CDR3 is 13 amino acids long. The DNA for the CDR3 is TGTGCCAGCAGTCACCCAGACGGGACTGAAGCTTTCTTT. Its translation is CASSHPDGTEAFF.

The V and J genes are TRBV10-3 and TRBJ2-1; D remains unclear. The germline gives CDR1 ENHRY, CDR2 SYGVKD. Trimming left V 0 bases short and J 9 bases short, with 12 bases between. The length of the CDR3 is 14 residues. The CDR3 nucleotides are TGTGCCATCAGTGAGTCTTCCCCGAGCCGTGAGCAGTTCTTC. Its protein product is CAISESSPSREQFF.

This clone was detected ten times or more. Distinct nucleotide sequences in the sample also encode this CDR3. The genes are TRBV7-9 and TRBJ1-2, with no clear D. Per germline, CDR1 SEHNR and CDR2 FQNEAQ (reference sequence). V gave up 1 base and J gave up 5 bases, with 5 bases separating them. The CDR3 totals 12 residues. CDR3 DNA: TGTGCCAGCAGCTTAGACACGTATGGCTACACCTTC. Translated, it gives CASSLDTYGYTF. The whole variable domain, filled in from reference TRBV7-9 and TRBJ1-2, reads DTGVSQNPRHKITKRGQNVTFRCDPISEHNRLYWYRQTLGQGPEFLTYFQNEAQLEKSRLLSDRFSAERPKGSFSTLEIQRTEQGDSAMYLCASSLDTYGYTFGSGTRLTVV.

The rearrangement uses TRBV30 and TRBJ2-2, with D possibly being TRBD1 (5 bases). This CDR3 has 14 amino acids. The V gene's germline CDR1 is GTSNPN and CDR2 SVGIG (reference sequence). For the CDR3, the DNA is TGTGCAGCCCGGGCAGGGAAAGGCCCCGGGGAGCTGTTTTTT. Translating gives CAARAGKGPGELFF.

The chain couples TRBV29-1 to TRBJ2-5; no definite D call. CDR1 is SQVTM, CDR2 ANQGSEA, per germline. The CDR3 totals 12 residues. Trimming shortened V by 7 bases and J by 3 bases, and 12 bases separated the two germline ends. The CDR3 loop is CSEIGLEETQYF. CDR3 sequence (DNA): TGCAGCGAAATAGGCCTAGAAGAGACCCAGTACTTC.

The CDR3 spells CASSAGDQPQHF. The CDR3 DNA reads as TGTGCCAGCAGCGCTGGGGATCAGCCCCAGCATTTT. This rearrangement joins TRBV13 to TRBJ1-5; D remains unclear. The CDR3 loop spans 12 amino acids. V was shortened by 5 bases and J by 5 bases, with 7 bases between the two germline ends. Germline CDR1 is PRHDT and CDR2 is FYEKMQ (reference sequence).

This clone was found once. The CDR3 region has the DNA TGTGCCAGCAGCTTATTTCGTCAGGGGAACTATGGCTACACCTTC. Amino acids: CASSLFRQGNYGYTF. The chain carries TRBV7-8 and TRBJ1-2; possibly TRBD1 for D (6 bases). Trimming cost V 2 bases and J 2 bases, with 12 bases left between them. The CDR3 runs to 15 residues. CDR1 is SGHVS and CDR2 is FQNEAQ in the germline V gene.

The V call is TRBV10-3, the J call TRBJ2-1; D unclear. This CDR3 is built from 13 residues. The V and J ends lost 2 bases and 6 bases respectively, with 8 bases between them. Germline V gives CDR1 ENHRY, CDR2 SYGVKD. The CDR3 DNA is TGTGCCATCAGTGAGGACACGTTCAATGAGCAGTTCTTC. It specifies CAISEDTFNEQFF.

The V gene is TRBV6-5, the J gene TRBJ1-2; no clear D. Trimming shortened V by 0 bases and J by 8 bases, and 13 bases separated the two germline ends. The CDR3 covers 14 residues. CDR1 is MNHEY and CDR2 is SVGAGI in the germline V gene. CDR3 coding DNA: TGTGCCAGCAGTTACTCGGTGGGCTTCTGGGGCTACACCTTC. Translated, it gives CASSYSVGFWGYTF.

The chain is built from TRBV3-1 (or the pseudogene TRBV3-2) and TRBJ1-1; no firm D call. Trimming took 1 base from V and 1 from J, leaving 4 bases between them. The CDR3 sequence is 13 residues long. The germline gives CDR1 LGHDT, CDR2 YNNKEL (reference sequence). The CDR3 DNA is TGTGCCAGCAGCCAAGGGGAGAACACTGAAGCTTTCTTT. Translation: CASSQGENTEAFF.

The chain couples TRBV3-1 (or the pseudogene TRBV3-2) to TRBJ2-3, with TRBD2 identical over 8 bases. Per the germline V gene, CDR1 is LGHDT and CDR2 is YNNKEL (reference sequence). This CDR3 region has 15 residues. After removal of 4 bases from V and 6 bases from J, the junction contained 9 bases not matched to a gene. As DNA, the CDR3 is TGTGCCAGCAGCCGGACCGGGACTAGTTTTGATACGCAGTATTTT. Translated, it gives CASSRTGTSFDTQYF.